This is a list of T cell receptor beta chains from one sample in a study of OX40 agonist ivuxolimab in advanced cancers. Sequencing was performed with immunoSEQ multiplex PCR; in TCRdb, only in-frame clones are kept and a portion is missing. Found here are under 90,000 clones, over 80% of them singletons; the top ten hold approximately 0.32%. The sample in question was CD4+ or CD8+ T cells sorted from blood, obtained in a trial of the OX40 agonist ivuxolimab. The receptors were gathered from an adult with an advanced solid tumor such as melanoma, head and neck, liver or kidney cancer. CDR3s include the opening cysteine and the closing phenylalanine or tryptophan. Fields, in order: J gene, V gene, clone size, D gene, CDR3 DNA, CDR3 protein. The D gene is left open where the match is weak. Clone size is shown for a subset of rows, as once, few, many or a class of expanded clone.

>TRBJ2-1|TRBV28|-|TRBD1
TGTGCCAGCATTGACAGGGTCCACAATGAGCAGTTCTTC
CASIDRVHNEQFF
>TRBJ1-4|TRBV6-6|-|-
TGTGCCAGCAGTTACTCGGTGGGGGATGAAAAACTGTTTTTT
CASSYSVGDEKLFF
>TRBJ2-5|TRBV11-2|-|TRBD2
TGTGCCAGCAGCTTTGGGCTAGCGGGTATTGGCGAGACCCAGTACTTC
CASSFGLAGIGETQYF
>TRBJ2-6|TRBV4-3|-|-
TGCGCCAGCAGCCAGGCCCTTCGGAGCTCTGGGGCCAACGTCCTGACTTTC
CASSQALRSSGANVLTF
>TRBJ1-1|TRBV28|-|-
TGTGCCAGCAGTCCGCGCATATCGGAAGCTTTCTTT
CASSPRISEAFF
>TRBJ1-5|TRBV4-1|few|-
TGCGCCAGCAGCCAAGCGAGGGGCGCGGGTCAGCCCCAGCATTTT
CASSQARGAGQPQHF
>TRBJ2-7|TRBV5-1|-|TRBD1
TGCGCCAGCAGCATCCGGGACAGAGATCCTCAGTACTTC
CASSIRDRDPQYF
>TRBJ1-4|TRBV10-2|-|TRBD1
TGCGCCAGCTCCGGGACAGGGGGACCGAGGACTAATGAAAAACTGTTTTTT
CASSGTGGPRTNEKLFF
>TRBJ2-5|TRBV5-8|once|-
TGTGCCAGCAGCTTGCCTTCTGGGGTGGCGGAGACCCAGTACTTC
CASSLPSGVAETQYF
>TRBJ2-3|TRBV5-4|-|TRBD1
TGTGCCAGCAGCTTGGTCGGACAGGGCAGGACAGATACGCAGTATTTT
CASSLVGQGRTDTQYF
>TRBJ1-4|TRBV6-5|once|-
TGTGCCAGCAGTTATGGAGAAACTAATGAAAAACTGTTTTTT
CASSYGETNEKLFF
>TRBJ2-3|TRBV7-2|-|TRBD2
TGTGCCAGCAGCTCAAGGACTAGAGGTAGTTCAGATACGCAGTATTTT
CASSSRTRGSSDTQYF
>TRBJ2-7|TRBV28|-|TRBD1
TGTGCCAGCAGTCCCCAACAGGGGAACGAGCAGTACTTC
CASSPQQGNEQYF
>TRBJ2-1|TRBV19|-|TRBD2
TGTGCCAGTAGGGAAAGCGGGAGACAGTTCTTC
CASRESGRQFF
>TRBJ2-3|TRBV5-1|-|-
TGCGCCAGCAGGGAGGGGCCCACAGATACGCAGTATTTT
CASREGPTDTQYF
>TRBJ2-2|TRBV30|-|-
TGTGCCTGGAGTATCTACGGGGTGAACACCGGGGAGCTGTTTTTT
CAWSIYGVNTGELFF
>TRBJ1-1|TRBV10-1|once|TRBD1
TGCGCCAGCAGTGAGACCTACAGGGGGCAAGGTACAGCTTTCTTT
CASSETYRGQGTAFF
>TRBJ2-2|TRBV14|-|-
TGTGCCAGCAGCCTTCGGGACGGGCTCTTGACGAACACCGGGGAGCTGTTTTTT
CASSLRDGLLTNTGELFF
>TRBJ1-3|TRBV7-2|-|TRBD1
TGTGCCAGCAGCTTCTCAGGGGGCTCTGGAAACACCATATATTTT
CASSFSGGSGNTIYF
>TRBJ2-7|TRBV7-9|-|-
TGTGCCAGCAGCTTAGCCTTACTAAGGGAGCAGTACTTC
CASSLALLREQYF
>TRBJ2-7|TRBV5-6|-|-
TGTGCCAGCAGCTGGGACACGTCCTACGAGCAGTACTTC
CASSWDTSYEQYF
>TRBJ1-1|TRBV5-1|-|TRBD1
TGCGCCAGCAGCCCCAGACAGGGGTGGGGCACTGAAGCTTTCTTT
CASSPRQGWGTEAFF
>TRBJ2-7|TRBV27|-|TRBD2
TGTGCCAGCAAACTAGCGGGAGGGCCTGGTGAGCAGTACTTC
CASKLAGGPGEQYF
>TRBJ1-2|TRBV7-2|-|-
TGTGCCAGCAGCTTAGGAGGGGACATTTACTATGGCTACACCTTC
CASSLGGDIYYGYTF
>TRBJ1-1|TRBV29-1|once|-
TGCAGCGTTCGGGAGGGGGGGGCAACTGAAGCTTTCTTT
CSVREGGATEAFF
>TRBJ2-7|TRBV29-1|-|-
TGCAGCGTTGATAAATGGCAGGGCGAGCAGTACTTC
CSVDKWQGEQYF
>TRBJ2-7|TRBV11-3|-|-
TGTGCCAGCAGCTTAGATCCCGGGGCCGAGCAGTACTTC
CASSLDPGAEQYF
>TRBJ2-5|TRBV19|few|-
TGTGCCAGTAGTATGGCCCGGGGAGAGACCCAGTACTTC
CASSMARGETQYF
>TRBJ2-1|TRBV15|-|-
TGTGCCACCAGCACAAGAGGTGCAGGGCATCTCAATGAGCAGTTCTTC
CATSTRGAGHLNEQFF
>TRBJ2-5|TRBV2|-|TRBD2
TGTGCCAGCAGTACCGGGGAGGGCGGAAAGACCCAGTACTTC
CASSTGEGGKTQYF
>TRBJ2-5|TRBV20-1|-|-
TGCAGTGCCCACGCAGAGACCCAGTACTTC
CSAHAETQYF
>TRBJ1-2|TRBV20-1|-|TRBD1
TGCAGTGCTAGCACAGGGGTTGGCTACACCTTC
CSASTGVGYTF
>TRBJ1-1|TRBV21-1|-|-
TGTGCCAGCAGCCATTGGGCTAAGACAGGCACATCGAACACTGAAGCTTTCTTT
CASSHWAKTGTSNTEAFF
>TRBJ1-4|TRBV28|-|-
TGTGCCAGCAGTTTAGGAGGGGGTTACGAAAAACTGTTTTTT
CASSLGGGYEKLFF
>TRBJ2-7|TRBV6-1|-|-
TGTGCCAGCAGTGCCGGACCTGGGTACTACGAGCAGTACTTC
CASSAGPGYYEQYF
>TRBJ1-1|TRBV19|-|-
TGTGCCAGTAGCTTGAAAATGAACACTGAAGCTTTCTTT
CASSLKMNTEAFF
>TRBJ1-4|TRBV6-6|-|-
TGTGCCAGCAGTCACGACAGGTACAATGAAAAACTGTTTTTT
CASSHDRYNEKLFF
>TRBJ2-5|TRBV7-2|-|-
TGTGCCAGCAGCTCAGGAAGGGGGGAGACCCAGTACTTC
CASSSGRGETQYF
>TRBJ2-1|TRBV9|-|-
TGTGCCAGCAGCGTAGAAATAGCGTGGGGTGAGCAGTTCTTC
CASSVEIAWGEQFF
>TRBJ1-1|TRBV28|-|-
TGTGCCAGCAGGCCCGGGGGTTTTTTGGGGAACACTGAAGCTTTCTTT
CASRPGGFLGNTEAFF
>TRBJ2-5|TRBV28|-|-
TGTGCCAGCGCCATCCAGGGTCCAGGAGAGACCCAGTACTTC
CASAIQGPGETQYF
>TRBJ2-2|TRBV23-1|-|TRBD1
TGCGCCAGCGGGGGTCAGGGGGTTGTCACCGGGGAGCTGTTTTTT
CASGGQGVVTGELFF
>TRBJ1-1|TRBV14|-|TRBD1
TGTGCCAGCAGCCAAGTTGGGACAGGGACTGAAGCTTTCTTT
CASSQVGTGTEAFF
>TRBJ2-5|TRBV7-2|-|-
TGTGCCAGCAGCTTAGGGCTAGTTCAAGAGACCCAGTACTTC
CASSLGLVQETQYF
>TRBJ2-4|TRBV4-2|-|-
TGTGCCAGCAGCCAGCCCGCAGGGGAACAGTACTTC
CASSQPAGEQYF
>TRBJ1-2|TRBV6-5|-|-
TGTGCCAGCGGGGGGCCTGGGCGAGGCTACACCTTC
CASGGPGRGYTF
>TRBJ1-5|TRBV7-2|-|TRBD1
TGTGCCAGCAGCTCCCTGGACAGGGTTGGGGTCAATCAGCCCCAGCATTTT
CASSSLDRVGVNQPQHF
>TRBJ1-3|TRBV7-2|-|TRBD1
TGTGCCAGCAGCTTCGGGACAGCTGGAAACACCATATATTTT
CASSFGTAGNTIYF
>TRBJ2-5|TRBV5-1|-|-
TGCGCCAGCAGCTTGGCCCAGGGACCCCAAGAGACCCAGTACTTC
CASSLAQGPQETQYF
>TRBJ2-7|TRBV25-1|-|-
TGTGCCAGCAGTCCTCCCGGGAACTACGAGCAGTACTTC
CASSPPGNYEQYF
>TRBJ2-3|TRBV6-6|-|TRBD2
TGTGCCAGCACTTCGGGACTAGGAACAGATACGCAGTATTTT
CASTSGLGTDTQYF
>TRBJ2-7|TRBV29-1|-|-
TGCAGCGGAGGGGCCAACTACGAGCAGTACTTC
CSGGANYEQYF
>TRBJ2-5|TRBV28|once|-
TGTGCCAGCTCGGGCAAGGAAGAGACCCAGTACTTC
CASSGKEETQYF